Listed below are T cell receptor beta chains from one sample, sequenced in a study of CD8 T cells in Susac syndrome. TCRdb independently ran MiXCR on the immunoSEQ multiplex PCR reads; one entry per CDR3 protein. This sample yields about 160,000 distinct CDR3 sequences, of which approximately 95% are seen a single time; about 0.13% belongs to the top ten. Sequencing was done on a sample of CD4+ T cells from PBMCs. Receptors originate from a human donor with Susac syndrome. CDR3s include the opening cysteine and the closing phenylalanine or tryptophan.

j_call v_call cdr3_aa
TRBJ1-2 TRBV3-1 CASSQETAANYGYTF
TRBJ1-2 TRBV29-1 CSVVGDRSNYGYTF
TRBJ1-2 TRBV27 CASSLRGQGSYGYTF
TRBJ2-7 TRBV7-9 CASSPPTRALQGEQYF
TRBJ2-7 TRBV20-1 CSASDRVSPYEQYF
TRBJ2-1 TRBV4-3 CASSQSRTGEYVQFF
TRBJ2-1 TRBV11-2 CASSFRPSPGGQFF
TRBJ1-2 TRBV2 CASSDTGRNYGYTF
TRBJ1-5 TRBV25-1 CASRGPINQPQHF
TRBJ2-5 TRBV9 CASSVTGTGQETQYF
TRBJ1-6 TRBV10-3 CAIAVDRVDLRSLHF
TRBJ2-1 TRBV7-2 CASSSLPSGGANEQFF
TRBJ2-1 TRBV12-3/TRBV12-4 CASTRTEIAEQFF
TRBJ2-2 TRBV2 CASSGLAYTGELFF
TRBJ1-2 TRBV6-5 CASSYDLGVYGYTF
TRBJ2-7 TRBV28 CASSRTTDAYEQYF
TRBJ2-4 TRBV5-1 CASSLQGFENIQYF
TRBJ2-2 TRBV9 CASSALAETGELFF